The source of this TCR beta chain is a study of blood T cell repertoires in COVID-19. Here immunoSEQ multiplex PCR was the method, and the copy in TCRdb shows in-frame clones only, minus some. The sample holds around 150,000 clones, around 81% seen once. CDR3 size: 14 residues. The J segment lost 4 bases and the V segment lost 3 bases, leaving 6 bases of the junction unmatched. From germline, CDR1 is SQVTM and CDR2 ANQGSEA. Sequenced: peripheral blood. The receptor comes from a woman aged 60-75 years with active or convalescent COVID-19. The chain recombines TRBV29-1 with TRBJ1-2; 9 bases map to TRBD1. The CDR3 loop reads CSVEGTGSGYGYTF. CDR3 in DNA: TGCAGCGTTGAGGGGACAGGGAGCGGCTATGGCTACACCTTC.